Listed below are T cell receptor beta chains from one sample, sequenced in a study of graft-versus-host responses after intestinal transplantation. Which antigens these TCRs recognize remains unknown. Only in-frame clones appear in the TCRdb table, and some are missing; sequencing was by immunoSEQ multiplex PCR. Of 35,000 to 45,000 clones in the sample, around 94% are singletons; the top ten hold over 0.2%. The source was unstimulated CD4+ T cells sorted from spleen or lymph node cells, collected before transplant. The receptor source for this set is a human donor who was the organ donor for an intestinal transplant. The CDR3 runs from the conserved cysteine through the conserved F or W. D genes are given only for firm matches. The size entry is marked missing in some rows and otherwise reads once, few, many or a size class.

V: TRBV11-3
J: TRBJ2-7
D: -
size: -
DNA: TGTGCCAGCAGCTCTAGACAGCCCTACCCCTACGAGCAGTACTTC
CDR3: CASSSRQPYPYEQYF

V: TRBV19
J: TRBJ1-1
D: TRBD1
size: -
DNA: TGTGCCAGTAGTCCAAGGACAGGGATGAACACTGAAGCTTTCTTT
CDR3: CASSPRTGMNTEAFF

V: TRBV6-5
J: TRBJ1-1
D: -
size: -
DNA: TGTGCCAGCAGTTATCTCGGTGGGAACACTGAAGCTTTCTTT
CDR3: CASSYLGGNTEAFF

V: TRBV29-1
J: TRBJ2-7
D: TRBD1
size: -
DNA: TGCAGCGGGGGACAGGGGGCGAGGGAGCAGTACTTC
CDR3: CSGGQGAREQYF

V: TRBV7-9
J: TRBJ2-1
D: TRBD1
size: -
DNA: TGTGCCAGCAGCCAACTCCGGGACAGGTACAATGAGCAGTTCTTC
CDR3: CASSQLRDRYNEQFF

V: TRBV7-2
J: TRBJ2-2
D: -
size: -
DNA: TGTGCCAGCAGCTTAGGGGCGGGCACCGGGGAGCTGTTTTTT
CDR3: CASSLGAGTGELFF

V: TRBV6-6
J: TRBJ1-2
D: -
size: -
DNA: TGTGCCAGCAGTTACTCCGGATCATATGGCTACACCTTC
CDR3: CASSYSGSYGYTF

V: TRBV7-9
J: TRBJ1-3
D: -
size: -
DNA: TGTGCCAGCAGCTTAAGGATAGGAGACAGCTCTGGAAACACCATATATTTT
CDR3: CASSLRIGDSSGNTIYF

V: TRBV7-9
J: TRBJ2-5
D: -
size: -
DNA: TGTGCCAGCAGCTTGGACCCTCTAGGGGAGACCCAGTACTTC
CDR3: CASSLDPLGETQYF

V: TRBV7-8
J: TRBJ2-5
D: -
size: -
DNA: TGTGCCAGCAGCTTCTTAGAGACCCAGTACTTC
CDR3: CASSFLETQYF

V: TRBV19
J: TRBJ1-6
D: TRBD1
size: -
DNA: TGTGCCAGTAGTATGGGGACAGGAAACTTGGGTTCACCCCTCCACTTT
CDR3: CASSMGTGNLGSPLHF

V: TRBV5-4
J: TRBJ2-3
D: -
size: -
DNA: TGTGCCAGCAGCTTTAGCTTAATACCCACAGATACGCAGTATTTT
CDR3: CASSFSLIPTDTQYF

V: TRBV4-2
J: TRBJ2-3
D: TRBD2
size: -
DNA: TGTGCCAGCAGCCAAGACGGGGGGAGCACAGATACGCAGTATTTT
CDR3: CASSQDGGSTDTQYF

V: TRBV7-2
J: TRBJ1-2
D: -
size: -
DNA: TGTGCCAGCAGCTCGGGACGGTTCTATGGCTACACCTTC
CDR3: CASSSGRFYGYTF

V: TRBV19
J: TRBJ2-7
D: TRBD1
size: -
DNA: TGTGCCAGTGCATCTTCCGGGACAGGTTACTACGAGCAGTACTTC
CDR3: CASASSGTGYYEQYF

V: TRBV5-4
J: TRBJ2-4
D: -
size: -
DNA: TGTGCCAGCAGCTTGGTGGGGGGGGGCCTGACCAAAAACATTCAGTACTTC
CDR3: CASSLVGGGLTKNIQYF

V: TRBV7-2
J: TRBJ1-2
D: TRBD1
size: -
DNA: TGTGCCAGCAGCTATAACATGCAGGGGGCAAGTGGCTACACCTTC
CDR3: CASSYNMQGASGYTF

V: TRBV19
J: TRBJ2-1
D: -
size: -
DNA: TGTGCCAGCACCTCCCGGGACCTAGCCAACAATGAGCAGTTCTTC
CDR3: CASTSRDLANNEQFF

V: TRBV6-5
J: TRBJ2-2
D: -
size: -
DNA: TGTGCCAGCAGTACAGACCCAGTGGGGTGGGAGCTGTTTTTT
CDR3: CASSTDPVGWELFF

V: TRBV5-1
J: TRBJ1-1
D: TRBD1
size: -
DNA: TGCGCCAGCAGCTTTCGAGTGTCAGGACAGGGGATTGAAGCTTTCTTT
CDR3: CASSFRVSGQGIEAFF

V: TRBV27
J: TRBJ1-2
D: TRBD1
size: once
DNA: TGTGCCAGCAGTCCCCGATCGACAGGGGCGGGCGGCTACACCTTC
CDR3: CASSPRSTGAGGYTF

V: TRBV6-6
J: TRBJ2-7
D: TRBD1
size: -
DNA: TGTGCCAGCAGTTTACAGGGGAGCTCCTACGAGCAGTACTTC
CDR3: CASSLQGSSYEQYF

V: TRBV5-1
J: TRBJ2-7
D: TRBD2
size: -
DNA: TGCGCCAGCAGCTTGGGGACTAGCGGGGTCTACGAGCAGTACTTC
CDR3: CASSLGTSGVYEQYF

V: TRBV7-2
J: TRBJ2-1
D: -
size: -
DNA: TGTGCCAGCAGCGCCGCTTACAATGAGCAGTTCTTC
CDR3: CASSAAYNEQFF

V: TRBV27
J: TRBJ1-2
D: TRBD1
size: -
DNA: TGTGCCAGCAGTTTATCGGGACAGCACTATGGCTACACCTTC
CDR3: CASSLSGQHYGYTF

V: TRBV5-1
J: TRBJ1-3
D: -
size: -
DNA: TGCGCCAGTCGACAGGCTGGTGGGGCTGGAAACACCATATATTTT
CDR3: CASRQAGGAGNTIYF

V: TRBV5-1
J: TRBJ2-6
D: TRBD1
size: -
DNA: TGCGCCAGCAGCCGGGACAGGAGCTCCTCTGGGGCCAACGTCCTGACTTTC
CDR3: CASSRDRSSSGANVLTF

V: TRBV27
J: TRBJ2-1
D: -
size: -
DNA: TGTGCCAGCAGAAATCAGGGCCATGAGCAGTTCTTC
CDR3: CASRNQGHEQFF

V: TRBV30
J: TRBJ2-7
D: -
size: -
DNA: TGTGCCTGGAGTGCGGGGGGCCAATCCTACGAGCAGTACTTC
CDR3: CAWSAGGQSYEQYF

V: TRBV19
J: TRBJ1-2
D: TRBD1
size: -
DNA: TGTGCCAGTAGTAGGCCGGGACAGGGGTCTGGCTACACCTTC
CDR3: CASSRPGQGSGYTF

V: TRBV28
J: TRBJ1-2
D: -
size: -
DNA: TGTGCCAGCAGTTTAGGACAGCCACTGAACTATGGCTACACCTTC
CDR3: CASSLGQPLNYGYTF

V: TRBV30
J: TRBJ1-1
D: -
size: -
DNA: TGTGCCTGGAGTCCCATAACTGAAGCTTTCTTT
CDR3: CAWSPITEAFF

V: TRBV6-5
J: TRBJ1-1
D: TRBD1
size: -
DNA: TGTGCCAGCAGTTACGGACAGGGGGTATCTGAAGCTTTCTTT
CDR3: CASSYGQGVSEAFF

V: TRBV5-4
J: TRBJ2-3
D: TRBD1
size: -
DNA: TGTGCCAGCAGCTTGAACAGGGGAGCCTCCACTAGCACAGATACGCAGTATTTT
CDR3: CASSLNRGASTSTDTQYF

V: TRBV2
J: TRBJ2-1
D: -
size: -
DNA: TGTGCCAGCAACTCCAGGGGAGACAATGAGCAGTTCTTC
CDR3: CASNSRGDNEQFF

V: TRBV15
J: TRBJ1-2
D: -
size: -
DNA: TGTGCCACCAGCAGAGACCGGGGGTCGAACTATGGCTACACCTTC
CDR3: CATSRDRGSNYGYTF

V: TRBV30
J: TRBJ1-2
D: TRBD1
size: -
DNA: TGTGCCTGGAGCGTTACCGGGACAGACTCTAACTATGGCTACACCTTC
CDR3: CAWSVTGTDSNYGYTF

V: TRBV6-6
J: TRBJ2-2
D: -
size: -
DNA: TGTGCCAGCAGCCGCTACGGGGGCCCGAACACCGGGGAGCTGTTTTTT
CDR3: CASSRYGGPNTGELFF

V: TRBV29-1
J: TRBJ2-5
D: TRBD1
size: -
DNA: TGCAGCGACCGACAGGGGGGAAGAGAGACCCAGTACTTC
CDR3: CSDRQGGRETQYF

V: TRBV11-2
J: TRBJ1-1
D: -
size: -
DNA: TGTGCCAGCAGCTTAGGCGGAGCCATCCTTGAAGCTTTCTTT
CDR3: CASSLGGAILEAFF

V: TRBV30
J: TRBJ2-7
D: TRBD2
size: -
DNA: TGTGCCTGGAAGAGCGGGGGGGCCCGCGAGCAGTACTTC
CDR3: CAWKSGGAREQYF

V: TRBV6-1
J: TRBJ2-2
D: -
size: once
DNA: TGTGCCAGCTTCTCTGGGCGGAAGAACACCGGGGAGCTGTTTTTT
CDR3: CASFSGRKNTGELFF

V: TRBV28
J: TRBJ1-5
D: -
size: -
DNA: TGTGCCAGCAGGACAACAAATCAGCCCCAGCATTTT
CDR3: CASRTTNQPQHF

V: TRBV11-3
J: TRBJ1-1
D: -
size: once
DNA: TGTGCCAGCAGCCACAGGGTAGATGACACTGAAGCTTTCTTT
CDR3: CASSHRVDDTEAFF

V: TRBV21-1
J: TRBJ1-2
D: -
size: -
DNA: TGTGCCAGCATAGGGACCCAACCCCAGATAAAATTGGGACTGACCTATGGCTACACCTTC
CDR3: CASIGTQPQIKLGLTYGYTF

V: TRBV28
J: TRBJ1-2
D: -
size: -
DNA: TGTGCCAGCAGTTTCAATAGGGGAGTAAGCTATGGCTACACCTTC
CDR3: CASSFNRGVSYGYTF

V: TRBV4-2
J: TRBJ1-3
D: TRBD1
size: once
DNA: TGTGCCAGCAGCCCGGGACAGAAATCTGGAAACACCATATATTTT
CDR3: CASSPGQKSGNTIYF

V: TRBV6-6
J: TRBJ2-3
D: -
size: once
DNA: TGTGCCTCTCGACTGGGACCAAGCACAGATACGCAGTATTTT
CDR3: CASRLGPSTDTQYF

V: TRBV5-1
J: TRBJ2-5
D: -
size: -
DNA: TGCGCCAGCAGCTTGGGCAGGCAAGAGACCCAGTACTTC
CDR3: CASSLGRQETQYF

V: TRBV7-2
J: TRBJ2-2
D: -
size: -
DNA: TGTGCCAGCAGCTCTCAGGGCGTCACCGGGGAGCTGTTTTTT
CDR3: CASSSQGVTGELFF